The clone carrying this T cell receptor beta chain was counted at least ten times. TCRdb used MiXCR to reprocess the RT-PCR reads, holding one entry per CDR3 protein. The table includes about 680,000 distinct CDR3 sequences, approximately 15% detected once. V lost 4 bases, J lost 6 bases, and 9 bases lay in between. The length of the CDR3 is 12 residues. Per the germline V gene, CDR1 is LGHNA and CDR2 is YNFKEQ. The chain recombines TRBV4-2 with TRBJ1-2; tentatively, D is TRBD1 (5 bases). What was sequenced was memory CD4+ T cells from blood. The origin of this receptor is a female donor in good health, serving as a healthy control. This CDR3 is CASSRLQDGYTF. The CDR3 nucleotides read TGTGCCAGCAGCCGACTACAGGATGGCTACACCTTC.